This TCR beta chain was sequenced for a study of blood T cell repertoires in COVID-19 (dated by TCRdb to about 2020). Context from the whole study: Collaborator samples came from the United States, Italy and Spain and covered acute and convalescent phases of COVID-19. The prospective study material was composed of cDNA or gDNA derived from T cells, B-cell-depleted T cells, or PBMCs. The dataset comprised deeply sampled blood TCRbeta repertoires from subjects exposed to, actively infected with, or recovered from COVID-19. The repertoires were made available in a free public database intended to serve as a resource for research on the immune response to SARS-CoV-2. Samples were obtained from the ongoing ImmuneRACE study (first 160 participants) and from approximately 1,200 subjects provided by 6 global collaborators. A de-identified subject ID, COVID-19 status, age in years and sex were almost always included in the sample metadata. Where available, HLA class I and class II types were taken from metadata supplied by the sample provider and were not determined by assay-based typing. What the study reported, not specific to this receptor: How much clinical and demographic metadata was included differed by source and by participant, and the metadata was provided uncurated.

From the cysteine up to the phenylalanine, the CDR3 has a length of 15 residues. Of all the DNA, just the CDR3 is kept, 45 bases in frame from base 1. The germline V end is reduced by 4 bases and the J end by 3 bases; junction bases left unmatched: 7. CDR1 SGHNT and CDR2 YYREEE are derived from the germline V gene (reference sequence). To note about this clone: The antigen it recognizes is unknown. There are no base qualities to consult, and no much larger clone falls within one base.

Collaborating institutions collected whole blood in K2EDTA tubes following their own protocols. Collaborator samples were shipped for TCRbeta analysis as frozen whole blood, isolated PBMCs, or DNA extracted from either sample type. The immunoSEQ Assay, a bias-controlled multiplex PCR, was used to amplify TCRbeta CDR3 regions from genomic DNA. In the source study's methods: Within the assay, amplification of reference gene primers was used to estimate how many nucleated cells each sample contained. To quantify the absolute abundance of each unique TCRbeta CDR3 rearrangement, sequence reads were collapsed and filtered. For each sample, productive Simpson clonality was calculated by taking the square root of Simpson's diversity index across productive rearrangements. Not all clones reach the TCRdb copy of this immuneACCESS table, which keeps in-frame sequences only. Checked studies attribute under half of the gap to unresolved V genes and leave the rest unexplained. Clonal size and the V and J genes are those of that table, whereas D and trimming came from the DNA. The sample table shows tens of thousands of clones, and roughly 84% are seen once. Nearly 4% of the sample comes from the top ten.

The chain was built from TRBV5-4 and TRBJ2-7; 10 bases in the middle match TRBD2. Sequencing input: peripheral blood. The receptor's source is a man between 65 and 79 years old with acute or convalescent COVID-19. The CDR3 has the sequence CASSSGLAVNYEQYF. In nucleotides, the sequence is TGTGCCAGCAGCAGCGGACTAGCGGTGAACTACGAGCAGTACTTC.